This TCR beta chain comes out of a study of blood T cell repertoires in COVID-19. Method: immunoSEQ multiplex PCR; TCRdb's copy keeps in-frame clones and lacks some. The sample gives some 300,000 clones, around nine tenths of which show up once; roughly 1.3% is in the top ten. Germline lookup yields CDR1 LNHNV and CDR2 YYDKDF (reference sequence). This CDR3 contains 16 residues. Trimming cost V 5 bases and J 4 bases, with 19 bases left between them. This sequence originates from a man aged 65-85 years with acute or convalescent COVID-19. Sequenced: peripheral blood. The V gene is TRBV15, the J gene TRBJ2-3; TRBD2 is a possible D gene (7 bases). CDR3 loop: CATSGGGVGAADTQYF. Written as DNA, the CDR3 is TGTGCCACCAGCGGGGGGGGCGTGGGGGCCGCAGATACGCAGTATTTT. The entire variable domain, with the rest obtained from reference TRBV15 and TRBJ2-3, is as follows: DAMVIQNPRYQVTQFGKPVTLSCSQTLNHNVMYWYQQKSSQAPKLLFHYYDKDFNNEADTPDNFQSRRPNTSFCFLDIRSPGLGDTAMYLCATSGGGVGAADTQYFGPGTRLTVL.